This entry is about one TCR beta chain. Its ends do not fully match the called genes, so a read error is possible. Other DNA sequences within the sample encode an identical CDR3. This sample is drawn from a study of OX40 agonist ivuxolimab in advanced cancers. Clones were read by immunoSEQ multiplex PCR, and TCRdb kept only the in-frame ones, dropping some. The table lists under 100,000 clones, roughly 90% of them singletons. The CDR3 totals 14 residues. CDR1 SGHTA and CDR2 FQGTGA come from the germline V gene. The V call is TRBV7-3, the J call TRBJ1-2; 8 bases align to TRBD1. The sequence derives from an adult with an advanced solid tumor such as melanoma, head and neck, liver or kidney cancer. Sequences were derived from CD4+ or CD8+ T cells sorted from blood, sampled in a trial of the OX40 agonist ivuxolimab. CDR3 amino acids: CASSSDSGQGRYTF. The CDR3 nucleotides are TGTGCCAGCAGCTCGGACAGTGGACAGGGTCGCTACACCTTT.